This T cell receptor beta chain appears in the sequencing data of a study of T cells in Graves' hyperthyroidism and ophthalmopathy. The patients, who ranged from 18 to 65 in age, presented with newly diagnosed hyperthyroidism lasting under 2 months. Thyroid ultrasound, orbital computed tomography, clinical symptoms, and serum thyroxine and TRAb underpinned diagnoses. Germline V gene data show CDR1 as LNHDA and CDR2 as SQIVND (reference sequence). This CDR3 contains 14 residues. Trimming removed 3 bases at V and 2 bases at J, with 10 bases between. Amplification targeted TCR beta CDR3 regions from RNA transcripts. First-round RT-PCR of the TCR CDR3 relied on the HTBI primer set. TCRdb re-analysed the multiplex PCR reads in MiXCR, keeping a single row per CDR3 protein. The sample has 800,000 or so distinct CDR3 sequences; 38% are singletons.

The rearrangement links TRBV19 to TRBJ2-5, with D perhaps being TRBD1 or TRBD2 (5 bases each). This TCR came from a man between 18 and 29 years old with Graves' hyperthyroidism. Sample: blood. The CDR3 spells CASSMFGGQETQYF. In nucleotides, the CDR3 is TGTGCCAGTAGTATGTTTGGGGGACAAGAGACCCAGTACTTC.